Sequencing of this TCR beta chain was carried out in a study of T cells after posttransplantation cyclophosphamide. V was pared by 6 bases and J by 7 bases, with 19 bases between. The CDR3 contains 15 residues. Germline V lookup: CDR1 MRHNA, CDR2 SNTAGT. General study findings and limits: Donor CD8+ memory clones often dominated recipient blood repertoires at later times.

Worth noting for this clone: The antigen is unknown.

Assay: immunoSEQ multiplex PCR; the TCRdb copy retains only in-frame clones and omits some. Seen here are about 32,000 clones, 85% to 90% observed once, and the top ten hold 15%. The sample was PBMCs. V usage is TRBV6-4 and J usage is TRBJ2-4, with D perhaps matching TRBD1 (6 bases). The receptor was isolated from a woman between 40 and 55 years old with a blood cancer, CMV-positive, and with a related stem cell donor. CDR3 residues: CASRRPTGIGNIQYF. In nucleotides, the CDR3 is TGTGCCAGCAGACGACCCACAGGGATCGGGAACATTCAGTACTTC.